This TCR beta chain was identified during a study of PD-1 blockade in classical Hodgkin lymphoma. General observations from the study: For complete responders, baseline diversity was comparable to that of newly diagnosed patients. Significant TCR diversity gains by C4D1 occurred in CD4+ but not CD8+ cells. Reports described newly diagnosed patients as having lower baseline TCR diversity than healthy donors.

Following autologous stem cell transplantation, relapse occurred in every patient, and exposure to brentuximab vedotin varied. The study recorded best responses of complete response, partial response or progressive disease. To note about this clone: What it recognizes is unknown.

Germline CDR1 reads SGHDN; CDR2 reads FVKESK. The CDR3 covers 12 residues. The germline V and J ends were trimmed by 2 bases and 3 bases, with 5 bases remaining between them. Here immunoSEQ multiplex PCR was the method, and the copy in TCRdb shows in-frame clones only, minus some. This sample has under 65,000 clones, with around 91% found just once. This chain joins TRBV14 and TRBJ2-7; no reliable D call. This receptor was obtained from a human donor with classical Hodgkin lymphoma. Sequencing used peripheral blood mononuclear cells (PBMCs), obtained at baseline. This CDR3 is CASSQYSYEQYF. The DNA for the CDR3 is TGTGCCAGCAGCCAATACAGCTACGAGCAGTACTTC.